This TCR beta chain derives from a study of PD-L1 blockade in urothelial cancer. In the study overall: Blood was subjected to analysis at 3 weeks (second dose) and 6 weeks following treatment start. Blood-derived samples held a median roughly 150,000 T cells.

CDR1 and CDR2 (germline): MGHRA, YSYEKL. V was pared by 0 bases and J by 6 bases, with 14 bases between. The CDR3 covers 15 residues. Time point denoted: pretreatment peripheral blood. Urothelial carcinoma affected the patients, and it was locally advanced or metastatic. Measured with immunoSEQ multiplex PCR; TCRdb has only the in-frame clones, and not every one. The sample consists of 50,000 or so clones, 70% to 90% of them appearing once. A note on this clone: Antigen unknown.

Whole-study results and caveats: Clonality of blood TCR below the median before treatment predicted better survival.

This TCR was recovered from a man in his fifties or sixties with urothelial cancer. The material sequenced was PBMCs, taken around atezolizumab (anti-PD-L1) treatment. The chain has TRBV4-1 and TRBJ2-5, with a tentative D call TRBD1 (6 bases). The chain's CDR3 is CASSQDTGLGKTQYF. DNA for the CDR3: TGCGCCAGCAGCCAAGACACAGGGCTGGGGAAGACCCAGTACTTC.